What follows is one TCR beta chain and its context. Its antigen is currently unknown. CDR1 and CDR2 (germline): MNHNS, SASEGT. This CDR3 spans 14 amino acids. V was shortened by 8 bases and J by 4 bases, with 16 bases between the two germline ends. The entry originates in a study of cytomegalovirus exposure and HLA in healthy donors. Study conclusions and caveats: According to a later analysis, most TCR beta chains associated with CMV appeared HLA-restricted.

This PCR relied on a set of 60 Vbeta primers and 13 Jbeta primers. Original analysis: Around 12 million of 65 million to 95 million unique TCR beta chains were shared, per a later count. Assay: immunoSEQ multiplex PCR; the TCRdb copy retains only in-frame clones and omits some. V and J calls and clone size are those listed in that table; D and trimming were worked out from the DNA. Its clone listing holds around 74,000 clones. The chain carries TRBV6-1 and TRBJ2-3, with D tentatively TRBD1 (6 bases). Sample: PBMCs. The clonotype comes from a man aged 50 or older in good health and CMV-seropositive. The CDR3 protein is CASGSRGPSDTQYF. CDR3 DNA: TGTGCCAGCGGAAGCAGGGGTCCATCAGATACGCAGTATTTT.